This T cell receptor beta chain was sequenced during a study of blood T cell repertoires in COVID-19. Study information: From T cells, B-cell-depleted T cells, or PBMCs came the material, which was cDNA or gDNA.

The CDR3 spans 13 residues. Germline V gene data show CDR1 as LNHDA and CDR2 as SQIVND (reference sequence). V lost 10 bases and J lost 3; bases outside the gene matches: 9. Authors' analysis steps: Scientists estimated how many nucleated cells there were by amplifying reference gene primers. The protocol was immunoSEQ multiplex PCR, while the TCRdb copy is restricted to in-frame clones and leaves out a portion. The D gene and trimming were derived from the DNA, and the V and J assignments and clone size from that table. The table has 300,000 to 400,000 clones, 86% seen once. This clonotype was obtained from a woman aged 55-69 years with COVID-19, enrolled during active disease. The sequenced material came from peripheral blood. This chain uses TRBV19 with TRBJ2-7, with 7 positions matching TRBD1. The CDR3, as DNA: TGTGCCACCGCCGAGGGGGCTTTCTACGAGCAGTACTTC. It specifies CATAEGAFYEQYF. The entire variable domain, with the rest obtained from reference TRBV19 and TRBJ2-7, is as follows: DGGITQSPKYLFRKEGQNVTLSCEQNLNHDAMYWYRQDPGQGLRLIYYSQIVNDFQKGDIAEGYSVSREKKESFPLTVTSAQKNPTAFYLCATAEGAFYEQYFGPGTRLTVT.